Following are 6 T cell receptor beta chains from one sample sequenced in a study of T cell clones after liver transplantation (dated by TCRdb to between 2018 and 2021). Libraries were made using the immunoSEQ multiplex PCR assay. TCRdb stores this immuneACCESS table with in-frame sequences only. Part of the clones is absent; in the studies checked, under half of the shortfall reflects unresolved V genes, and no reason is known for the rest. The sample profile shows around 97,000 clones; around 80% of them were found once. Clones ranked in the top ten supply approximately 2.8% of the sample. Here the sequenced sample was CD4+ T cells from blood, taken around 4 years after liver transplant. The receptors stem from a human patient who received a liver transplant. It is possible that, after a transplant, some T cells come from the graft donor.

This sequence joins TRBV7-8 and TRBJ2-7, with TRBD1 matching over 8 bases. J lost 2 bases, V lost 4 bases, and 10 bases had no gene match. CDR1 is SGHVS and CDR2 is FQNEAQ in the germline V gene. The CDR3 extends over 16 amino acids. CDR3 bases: TGTGCCAGCAGCTCTTCGACAGGGGCTCTAACCTACGAGCAGTACTTC. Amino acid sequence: CASSSSTGALTYEQYF.

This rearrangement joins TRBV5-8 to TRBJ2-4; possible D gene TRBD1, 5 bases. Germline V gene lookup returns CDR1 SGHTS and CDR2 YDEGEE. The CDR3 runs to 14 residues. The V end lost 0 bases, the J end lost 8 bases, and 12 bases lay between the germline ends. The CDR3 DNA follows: TGTGCCAGCAGCTTGGAGGGGTCGACCGACATTCAGTACTTC. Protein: CASSLEGSTDIQYF.

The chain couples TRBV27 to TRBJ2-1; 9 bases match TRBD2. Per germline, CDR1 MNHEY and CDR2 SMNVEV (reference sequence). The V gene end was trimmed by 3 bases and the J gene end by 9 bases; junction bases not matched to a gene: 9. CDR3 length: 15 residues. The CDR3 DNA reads TGTGCCAGCAGTTTTTTGGTAGCGGGAGTAAGTGAGCAGTTCTTC. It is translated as CASSFLVAGVSEQFF.

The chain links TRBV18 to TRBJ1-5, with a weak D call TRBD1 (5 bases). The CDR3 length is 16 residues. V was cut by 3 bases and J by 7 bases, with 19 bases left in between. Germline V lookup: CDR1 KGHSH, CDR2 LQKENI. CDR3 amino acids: CASSPQGVGSAQPQHF. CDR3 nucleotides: TGTGCCAGCTCACCCCAAGGGGTGGGTAGTGCGCAGCCCCAGCATTTT.

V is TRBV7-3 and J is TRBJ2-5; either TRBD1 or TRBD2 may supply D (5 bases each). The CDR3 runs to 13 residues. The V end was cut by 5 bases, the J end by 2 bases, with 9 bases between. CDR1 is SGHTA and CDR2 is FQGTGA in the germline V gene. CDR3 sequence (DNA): TGTGCCAGCAGCCCGGGACGACAAGAGACCCAGTACTTC. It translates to CASSPGRQETQYF.

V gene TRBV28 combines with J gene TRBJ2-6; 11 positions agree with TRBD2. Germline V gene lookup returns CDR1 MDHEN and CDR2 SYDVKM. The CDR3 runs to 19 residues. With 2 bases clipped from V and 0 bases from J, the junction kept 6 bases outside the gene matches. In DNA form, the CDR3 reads TGTGCCAGCAGTTTACCCGGACTAGCGGGCCGCTCTGGGGCCAACGTCCTGACTTTC. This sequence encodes CASSLPGLAGRSGANVLTF.